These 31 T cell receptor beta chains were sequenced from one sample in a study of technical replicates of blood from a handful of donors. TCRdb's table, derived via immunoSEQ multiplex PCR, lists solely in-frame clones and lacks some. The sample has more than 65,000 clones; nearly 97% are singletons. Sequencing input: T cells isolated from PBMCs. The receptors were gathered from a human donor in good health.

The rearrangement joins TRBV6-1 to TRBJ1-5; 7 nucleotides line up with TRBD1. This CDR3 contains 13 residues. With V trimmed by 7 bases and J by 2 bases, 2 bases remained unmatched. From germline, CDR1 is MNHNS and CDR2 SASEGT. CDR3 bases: TGTGCCAGCAAGGGGGCAGGCAATCAGCCCCAGCATTTT. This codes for CASKGAGNQPQHF.

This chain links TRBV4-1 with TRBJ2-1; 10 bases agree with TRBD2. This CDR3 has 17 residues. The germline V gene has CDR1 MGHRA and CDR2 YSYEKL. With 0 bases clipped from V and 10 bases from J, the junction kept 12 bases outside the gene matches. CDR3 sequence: CASSQEPQAGGLGEQFF. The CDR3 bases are TGCGCCAGCAGCCAAGAACCCCAAGCGGGGGGGCTTGGAGAGCAGTTCTTC.

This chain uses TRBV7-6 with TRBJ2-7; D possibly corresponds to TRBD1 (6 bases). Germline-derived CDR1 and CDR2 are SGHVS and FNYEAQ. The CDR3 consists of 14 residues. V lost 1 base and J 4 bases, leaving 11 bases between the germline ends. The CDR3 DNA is TGTGCCAGCAGCTTAGTTGGACAGTTTTACGAGCAGTACTTC. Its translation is CASSLVGQFYEQYF.

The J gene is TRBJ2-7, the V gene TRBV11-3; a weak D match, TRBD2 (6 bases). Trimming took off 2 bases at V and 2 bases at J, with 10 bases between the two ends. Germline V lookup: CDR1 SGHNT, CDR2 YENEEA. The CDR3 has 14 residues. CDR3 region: CASSLMEGTYEQYF. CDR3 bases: TGTGCCAGCAGCTTAATGGAGGGGACCTACGAGCAGTACTTC.

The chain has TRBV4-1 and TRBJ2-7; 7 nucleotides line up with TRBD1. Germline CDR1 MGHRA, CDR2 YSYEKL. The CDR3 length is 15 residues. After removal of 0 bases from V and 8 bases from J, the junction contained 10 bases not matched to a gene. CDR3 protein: CASSQEGTASLKQYF. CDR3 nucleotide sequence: TGCGCCAGCAGCCAAGAAGGGACAGCCTCACTAAAGCAGTACTTC.

The CDR3 here is CATSRERGLNYGYTF. The DNA of the CDR3 is TGTGCCACCAGCAGAGAAAGGGGGTTAAACTATGGCTACACCTTC. The V gene is TRBV15, the J gene TRBJ1-2; D is possibly TRBD1 (6 bases). Trimming took off 0 bases at V and 2 bases at J, with 10 bases between the two ends. This CDR3 has 15 amino acids. CDR1 and CDR2 (germline): LNHNV, YYDKDF (reference sequence).

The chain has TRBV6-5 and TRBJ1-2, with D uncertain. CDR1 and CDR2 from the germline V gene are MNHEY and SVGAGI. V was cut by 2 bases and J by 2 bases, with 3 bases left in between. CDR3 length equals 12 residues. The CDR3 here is CASSYRNYGYTF. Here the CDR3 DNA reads TGTGCCAGCAGTTACCGGAACTATGGCTACACCTTC.

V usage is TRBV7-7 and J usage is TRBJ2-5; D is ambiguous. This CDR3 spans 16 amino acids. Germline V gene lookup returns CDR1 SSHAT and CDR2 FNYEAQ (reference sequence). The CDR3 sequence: CARFNAQRPKIKTQYF. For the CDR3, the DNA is TGTGCTAGGTTCAATGCTCAGCGACCCAAGATCAAGACCCAGTACTTC.

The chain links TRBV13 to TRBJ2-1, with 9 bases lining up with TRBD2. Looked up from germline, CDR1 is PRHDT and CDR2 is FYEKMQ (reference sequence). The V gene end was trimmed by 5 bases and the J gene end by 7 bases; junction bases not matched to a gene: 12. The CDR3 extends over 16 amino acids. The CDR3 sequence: CASSPLAGGLMNEQFF. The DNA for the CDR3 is TGTGCCAGCAGCCCCCTCGCGGGAGGGCTTATGAATGAGCAGTTCTTC.

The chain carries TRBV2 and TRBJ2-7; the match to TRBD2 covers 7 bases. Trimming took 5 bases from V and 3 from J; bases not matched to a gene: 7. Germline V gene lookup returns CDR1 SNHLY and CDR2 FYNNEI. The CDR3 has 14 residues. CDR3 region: CASSKTGTIYEQYF. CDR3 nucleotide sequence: TGTGCCAGCAGTAAGACCGGGACTATCTACGAGCAGTACTTC. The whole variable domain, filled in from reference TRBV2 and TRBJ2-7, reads EPEVTQTPSHQVTQMGQEVILRCVPISNHLYFYWYRQILGQKVEFLVSFYNNEISEKSEIFDDQFSVERPDGSNFTLKIRSTKLEDSAMYFCASSKTGTIYEQYFGPGTRLTVT.

CDR3 bases: TGCAGCGTTGAAAAGGGACAGGGAAACCAGTACTTC. The encoded protein is CSVEKGQGNQYF. V and J are TRBV29-1 and TRBJ2-7; 9 nucleotides align to TRBD1. The V segment lost 2 bases and the J segment 10 bases; nucleotides outside the gene matches: 6. This CDR3 contains 12 residues. Per the germline V gene, CDR1 is SQVTM and CDR2 is ANQGSEA.

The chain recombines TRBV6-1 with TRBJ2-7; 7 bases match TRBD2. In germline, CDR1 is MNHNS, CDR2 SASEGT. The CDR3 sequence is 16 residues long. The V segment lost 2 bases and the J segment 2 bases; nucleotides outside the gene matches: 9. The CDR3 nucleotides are TGTGCCAGCAGTGAATCGGGCGGGGGACTTCCCTACGAGCAGTACTTC. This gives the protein CASSESGGGLPYEQYF.

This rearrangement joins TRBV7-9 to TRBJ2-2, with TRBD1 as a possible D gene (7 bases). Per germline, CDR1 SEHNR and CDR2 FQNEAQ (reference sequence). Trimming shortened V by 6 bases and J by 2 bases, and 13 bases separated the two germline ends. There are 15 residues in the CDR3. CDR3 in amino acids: CASREGQINTGELFF. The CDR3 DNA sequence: TGTGCCAGCAGGGAGGGACAGATAAACACCGGGGAGCTGTTTTTT.

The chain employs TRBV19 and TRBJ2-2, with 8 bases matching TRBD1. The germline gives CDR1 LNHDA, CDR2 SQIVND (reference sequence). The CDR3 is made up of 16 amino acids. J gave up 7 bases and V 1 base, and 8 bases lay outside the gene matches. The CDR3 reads CASSIGWSGGVGELFF. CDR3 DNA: TGTGCCAGTAGTATAGGGTGGTCAGGGGGCGTCGGGGAGCTGTTTTTT.

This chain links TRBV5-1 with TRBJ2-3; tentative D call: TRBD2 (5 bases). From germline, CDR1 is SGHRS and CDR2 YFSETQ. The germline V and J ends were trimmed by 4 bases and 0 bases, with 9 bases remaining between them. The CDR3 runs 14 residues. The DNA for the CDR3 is TGCGCCAGCAGCACGGGGTTGAGCACAGATACGCAGTATTTT. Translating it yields CASSTGLSTDTQYF.

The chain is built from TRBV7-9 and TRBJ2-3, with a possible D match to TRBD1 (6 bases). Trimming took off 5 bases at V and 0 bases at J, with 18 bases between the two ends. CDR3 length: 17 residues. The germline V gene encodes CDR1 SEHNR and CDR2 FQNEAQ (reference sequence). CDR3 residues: CASSPILQGISTDTQYF. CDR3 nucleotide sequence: TGTGCCAGCAGCCCAATACTCCAGGGGATAAGCACAGATACGCAGTATTTT.

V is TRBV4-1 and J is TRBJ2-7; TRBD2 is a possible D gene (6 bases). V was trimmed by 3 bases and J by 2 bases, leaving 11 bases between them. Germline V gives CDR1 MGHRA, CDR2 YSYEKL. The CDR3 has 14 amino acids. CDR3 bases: TGCGCCAGCAGCCAGCAGGAGGGTCCCTACGAGCAGTACTTC. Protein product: CASSQQEGPYEQYF.

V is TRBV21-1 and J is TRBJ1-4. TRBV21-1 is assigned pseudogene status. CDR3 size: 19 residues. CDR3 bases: TGTGCCAGCAGCAAAGTTTCTCTCTGTGCGGGGCAGTTTAATGAAAAACTGTTTTTT. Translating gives CASSKVSLCAGQFNEKLFF.

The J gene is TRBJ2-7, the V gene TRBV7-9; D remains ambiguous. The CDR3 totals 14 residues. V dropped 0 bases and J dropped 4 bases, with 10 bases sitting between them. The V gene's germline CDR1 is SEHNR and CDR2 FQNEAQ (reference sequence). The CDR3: CASSLAPTVYEQYF. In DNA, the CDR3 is TGTGCCAGCAGCTTAGCCCCTACTGTATACGAGCAGTACTTC.

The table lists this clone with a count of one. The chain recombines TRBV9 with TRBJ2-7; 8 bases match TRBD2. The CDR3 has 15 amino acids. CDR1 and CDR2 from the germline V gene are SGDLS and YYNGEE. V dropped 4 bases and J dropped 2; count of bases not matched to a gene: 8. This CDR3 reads CASSPFDGGAYEQYF. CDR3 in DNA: TGTGCCAGCAGCCCGTTTGACGGGGGGGCCTACGAGCAGTACTTC.

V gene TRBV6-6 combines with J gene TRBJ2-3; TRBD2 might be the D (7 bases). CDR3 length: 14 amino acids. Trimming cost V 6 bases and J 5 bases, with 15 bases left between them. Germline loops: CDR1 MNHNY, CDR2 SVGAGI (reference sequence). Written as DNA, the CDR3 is TGTGCCAGCAGGGTGGGGGGGCCTAAAGATACGCAGTATTTT. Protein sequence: CASRVGGPKDTQYF.

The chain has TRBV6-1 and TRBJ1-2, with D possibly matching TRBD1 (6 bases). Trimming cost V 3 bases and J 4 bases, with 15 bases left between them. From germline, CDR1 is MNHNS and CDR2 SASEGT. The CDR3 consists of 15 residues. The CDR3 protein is CASSDLGTGPYGYTF. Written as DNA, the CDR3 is TGTGCCAGCAGTGACCTCGGTACAGGGCCCTATGGCTACACCTTC.

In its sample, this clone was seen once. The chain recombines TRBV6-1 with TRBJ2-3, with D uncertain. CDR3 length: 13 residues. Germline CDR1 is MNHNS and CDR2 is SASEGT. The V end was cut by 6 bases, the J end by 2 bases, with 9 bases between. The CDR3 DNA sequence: TGTGCCAGCAGGGTGAGGTACACAGATACGCAGTATTTT. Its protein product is CASRVRYTDTQYF.

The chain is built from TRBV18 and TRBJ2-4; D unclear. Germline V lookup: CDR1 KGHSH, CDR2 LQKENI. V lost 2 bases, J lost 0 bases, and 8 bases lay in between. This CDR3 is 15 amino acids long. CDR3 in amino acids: CASSPAYLAKNIQYF. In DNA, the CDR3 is TGTGCCAGCTCACCAGCGTACCTAGCCAAAAACATTCAGTACTTC.

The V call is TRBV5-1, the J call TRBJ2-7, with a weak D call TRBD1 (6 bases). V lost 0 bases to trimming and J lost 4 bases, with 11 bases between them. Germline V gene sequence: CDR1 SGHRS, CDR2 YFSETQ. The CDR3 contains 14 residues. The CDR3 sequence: CASSLGNRVYEQYF. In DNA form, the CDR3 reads TGCGCCAGCAGCTTGGGAAACAGGGTTTACGAGCAGTACTTC.

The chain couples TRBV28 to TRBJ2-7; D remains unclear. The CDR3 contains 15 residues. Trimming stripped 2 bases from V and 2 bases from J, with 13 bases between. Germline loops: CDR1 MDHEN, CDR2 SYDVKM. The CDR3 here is CASSLGGRWTYEQYF. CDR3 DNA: TGTGCCAGCAGTTTAGGCGGAAGATGGACCTACGAGCAGTACTTC. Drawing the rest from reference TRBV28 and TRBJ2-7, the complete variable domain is DVKVTQSSRYLVKRTGEKVFLECVQDMDHENMFWYRQDPGLGLRLIYFSYDVKMKEKGDIPEGYSVSREKKERFSLILESASTNQTSMYLCASSLGGRWTYEQYFGPGTRLTVT.

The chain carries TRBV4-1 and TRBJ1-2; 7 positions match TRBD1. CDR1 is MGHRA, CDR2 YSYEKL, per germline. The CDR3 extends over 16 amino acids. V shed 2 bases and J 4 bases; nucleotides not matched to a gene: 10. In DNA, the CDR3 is TGCGCCAGCAGCCAAAAACCGGGACAGTTATTCTATGGCTACACCTTC. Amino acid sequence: CASSQKPGQLFYGYTF.

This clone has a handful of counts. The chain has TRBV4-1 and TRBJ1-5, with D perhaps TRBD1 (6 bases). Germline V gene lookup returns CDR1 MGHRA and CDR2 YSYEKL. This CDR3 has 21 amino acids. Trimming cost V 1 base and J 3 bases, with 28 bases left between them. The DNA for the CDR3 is TGCGCCAGCAGCCAAGGAGTAATTTTGGGGGGGCGTGGGGATCACAATCAGCCCCAGCATTTT. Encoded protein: CASSQGVILGGRGDHNQPQHF.

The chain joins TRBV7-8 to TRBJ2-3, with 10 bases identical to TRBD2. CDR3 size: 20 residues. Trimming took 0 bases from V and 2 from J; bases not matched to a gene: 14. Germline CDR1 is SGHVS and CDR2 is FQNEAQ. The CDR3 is CASSLARVGLAAPSTDTQYF. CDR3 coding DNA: TGTGCCAGCAGCTTAGCTCGGGTAGGACTAGCGGCGCCCTCCACAGATACGCAGTATTTT. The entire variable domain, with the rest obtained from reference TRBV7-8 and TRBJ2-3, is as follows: GAGVSQSPRYKVAKRGQDVALRCDPISGHVSLFWYQQALGQGPEFLTYFQNEAQLDKSGLPSDRFFAERPEGSVSTLKIQRTQQEDSAVYLCASSLARVGLAAPSTDTQYFGPGTRLTVL.

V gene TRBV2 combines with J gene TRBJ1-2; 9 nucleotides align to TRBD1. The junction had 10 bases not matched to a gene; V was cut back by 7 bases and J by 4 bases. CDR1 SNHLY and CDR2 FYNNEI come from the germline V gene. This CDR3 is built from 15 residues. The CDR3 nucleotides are TGTGCCAGCACCCCGGGACAGGGCGTTAGCTATGGCTACACCTTC. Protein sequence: CASTPGQGVSYGYTF. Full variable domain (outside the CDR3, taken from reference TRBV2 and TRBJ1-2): EPEVTQTPSHQVTQMGQEVILRCVPISNHLYFYWYRQILGQKVEFLVSFYNNEISEKSEIFDDQFSVERPDGSNFTLKIRSTKLEDSAMYFCASTPGQGVSYGYTFGSGTRLTVV.

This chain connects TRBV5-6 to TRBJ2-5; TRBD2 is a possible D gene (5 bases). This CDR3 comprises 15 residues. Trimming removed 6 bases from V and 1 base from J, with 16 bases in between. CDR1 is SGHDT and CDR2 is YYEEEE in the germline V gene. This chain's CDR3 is CASNGLPGFQETQYF. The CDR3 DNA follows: TGTGCCAGCAACGGACTCCCGGGGTTCCAAGAGACCCAGTACTTC.